A single count supports the clone carrying this TCR beta chain. The target antigen is unknown. The sample belongs to a study of T cell responses to AZD1222 COVID-19 vaccine. Libraries were prepared by immunoSEQ multiplex PCR; TCRdb keeps only in-frame clonotypes and omits some of them. The sample consists of some 150,000 clones, around nine tenths of them appearing once. Findings and limits, study-wide: The peak T cell response came first, and repertoires were sampled only after it. The study found Spike-specific TCR breadth and depth rose after two AZD1222 doses.

This clonotype was obtained from an adult in good health. Here the sequenced sample was peripheral blood, taken on day 0 of AZD1222 vaccination.

CDR3 nucleotide sequence: TGCGCCAGCAGTGCCACCTGGGGGTCCGGGGAGCTGTTTTTT. It is translated as CASSATWGSGELFF. The rearrangement uses TRBV10-1 and TRBJ2-2; possibly TRBD1 or TRBD2 for D (5 bases each). The CDR3 has 14 residues. Germline CDR1 WNHNN, CDR2 SYGVQD (reference sequence). The V gene lost 4 bases and the J gene lost 6 bases, with 12 bases spanning the gap.